This T cell receptor (beta chain) appears in the sequencing data of a study of human T cells and chemical hapten exposure. Study details: Small pooled library volume differences chiefly drove per-sample TCR yield variation. Study-level findings and limits: Expanded TCRs produced significantly more large CDR3 similarity clusters than controls did.

V was pared by 6 bases and J by 5 bases, with 11 bases between. This CDR3 contains 12 residues. Germline V gene sequence: CDR1 DFQATT, CDR2 SNEGSKA (reference sequence). Source study methods: TCRs per sample had a median of approximately 88,000 and ranged from about 23,224 to 750,000. One entry per CDR3 protein results from TCRdb running MiXCR on the RACE reads. For this entry, the V and J calls and clone size follow TCRdb and not the study's own pipeline. The sample lists hundreds of thousands of distinct CDR3 sequences, about 6% seen once, with roughly 5.4% in the top ten. This clonotype was detected ten times or more. Its antigen is undetermined. Time point noted: patch test 2, 6 weeks after DPC sensitization. Regarding treatment: therapeutic diphenylcyclopropenone sensitization with weekly scalp DPC.

The sequence came from a young woman with alopecia areata. Some clones in this sample may be carry-over from other donors' samples. This specimen consisted of whole blood, obtained in connection with sensitization to the hapten diphenylcyclopropenone (DPC). This chain links TRBV20-1 with TRBJ2-1; D not resolved. CDR3 DNA: TGCAGTGCCCTAGGACGGGACAATGAGCAGTTCTTC. Amino acids: CSALGRDNEQFF.